The sequence of this T cell receptor beta chain was determined in a study of blood T cell repertoires in COVID-19. Some clones are missing from TCRdb's copy, which holds only in-frame ones; the method was immunoSEQ multiplex PCR. The sample holds around 180,000 clones, about 74% seen once. This clonotype was obtained from an elderly woman with acute or convalescent COVID-19. Input material: peripheral blood.

The CDR3 sequence: CASSILAGVFNEQFF. The CDR3 DNA follows: TGTGCCAGCAGTATACTAGCGGGAGTATTCAATGAGCAGTTCTTC. The gene calls are TRBV25-1 and TRBJ2-1; 11 bases fit TRBD2. The V gene end was trimmed by 5 bases and the J gene end by 6 bases; junction bases not matched to a gene: 6. CDR1 MGHDK and CDR2 SYGVNS come from the germline V gene. The CDR3 loop spans 15 amino acids.